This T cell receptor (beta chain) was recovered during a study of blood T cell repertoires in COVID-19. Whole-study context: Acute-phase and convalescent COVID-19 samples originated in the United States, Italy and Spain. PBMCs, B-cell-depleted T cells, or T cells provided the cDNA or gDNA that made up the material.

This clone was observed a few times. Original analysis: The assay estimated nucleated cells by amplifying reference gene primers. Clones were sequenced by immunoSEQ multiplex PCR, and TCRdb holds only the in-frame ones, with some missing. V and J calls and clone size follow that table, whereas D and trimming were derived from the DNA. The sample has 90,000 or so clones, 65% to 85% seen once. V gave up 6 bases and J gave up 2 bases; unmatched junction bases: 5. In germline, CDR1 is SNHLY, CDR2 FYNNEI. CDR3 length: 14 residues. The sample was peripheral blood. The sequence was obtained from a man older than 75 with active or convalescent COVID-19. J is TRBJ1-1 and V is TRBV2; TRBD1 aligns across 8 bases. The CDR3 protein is CASRDRVVNTEAFF. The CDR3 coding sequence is TGTGCCAGCAGGGACAGGGTAGTAAACACTGAAGCTTTCTTT.